This is a list of T cell receptor beta chains from one sample in a study of blood T cell repertoires in COVID-19. The table came from immunoSEQ multiplex PCR; TCRdb's copy has only in-frame clones and leaves some out. The sample contains more than 250,000 clones, around four fifths of which appear only once. Source material: peripheral blood. These receptors originate from a man aged 55 to 69 who had recovered from COVID-19. CDR3s include the opening cysteine and the closing phenylalanine or tryptophan. The D gene is left open where the match is weak. Expanded clones are given a class, and other clones once, few, many or no size at all.

TRBV11-2	TRBJ2-5	.	.	CASSPLLLARTQYF	TGTGCCAGCAGCCCCCTTCTATTAGCCCGGACCCAGTACTTC
TRBV4-1	TRBJ2-5	.	.	CASSQDLSGILETQYF	TGCGCCAGCAGCCAAGACTTGTCCGGGATTTTAGAGACCCAGTACTTC
TRBV19	TRBJ2-1	TRBD2	.	CASSIPGLAANEQFF	TGTGCCAGTAGTATACCGGGACTAGCGGCCAATGAGCAGTTCTTC
TRBV6-5	TRBJ1-2	.	once	CASSSGPGQPYGYTF	TGTGCCAGCAGTTCCGGGCCAGGACAGCCCTATGGCTACACCTTC
TRBV11-2	TRBJ2-7	.	once	CASRVPGSSYEQYF	TGTGCCAGCAGAGTCCCCGGGAGCTCCTACGAGCAGTACTTC
TRBV18	TRBJ1-1	TRBD1	.	CASSPGQGQEAFF	TGTGCCAGCTCACCGGGACAGGGCCAAGAAGCTTTCTTT
TRBV7-8	TRBJ1-4	.	many	CASTSGGPNEKLFF	TGTGCCAGCACCTCAGGCGGGCCTAATGAAAAACTGTTTTTT
TRBV6-2/TRBV6-3	TRBJ2-3	.	.	CASSTTFTQYF	TGTGCCAGCAGTACGACTTTCACGCAGTATTTT
TRBV10-3	TRBJ1-6	.	.	CAISELQTNSPLHF	TGTGCCATCAGTGAGTTACAGACTAATTCACCCCTCCACTTT
TRBV5-6	TRBJ2-7	.	.	CASSNRDPSYEQYF	TGTGCCAGCAGCAACAGGGACCCGTCCTACGAGCAGTACTTC
TRBV5-4	TRBJ2-7	.	.	CASSLARVGAEQYF	TGTGCCAGCAGCCTCGCCAGGGTTGGGGCCGAGCAGTACTTC
TRBV27	TRBJ2-1	.	.	CASTKGGGPSYNEQFF	TGTGCCAGCACCAAAGGGGGGGGCCCTTCCTACAATGAGCAGTTCTTC
TRBV2	TRBJ1-2	TRBD1	.	CASRERTGADVYGYTF	TGTGCCAGCAGAGAACGGACAGGGGCCGATGTCTATGGCTACACCTTC
TRBV11-2	TRBJ2-1	.	.	CASSLDRGNEQFF	TGTGCCAGCAGCTTAGACAGGGGTAATGAGCAGTTCTTC
TRBV7-6	TRBJ2-2	.	.	CASSLSNTGELFF	TGTGCCAGCAGCTTGAGTAACACCGGGGAGCTGTTTTTT
TRBV30	TRBJ1-1	TRBD1	.	CAWRINRGMGVNTEAFF	TGTGCCTGGAGAATTAACAGGGGGATGGGGGTGAACACTGAAGCTTTCTTT
TRBV7-6	TRBJ2-7	.	few	CASSPLSAGDYEQYF	TGTGCCAGCAGCCCACTTTCCGCAGGGGACTACGAGCAGTACTTC
TRBV15	TRBJ1-2	TRBD1	.	CATRTTGDYGYTF	TGTGCCACCAGGACGACAGGGGACTATGGCTACACCTTC
TRBV7-6	TRBJ2-7	TRBD2	.	CASSPLASGGAYEQYF	TGTGCCAGCAGCCCCCTGGCCAGCGGGGGAGCCTACGAGCAGTACTTC
TRBV19	TRBJ1-5	.	.	CASSIEGANQPQHF	TGTGCCAGTAGTATCGAAGGGGCGAATCAGCCCCAGCATTTT
TRBV7-9	TRBJ1-1	TRBD1	.	CASSTGTVNTEAFF	TGTGCCAGCAGCACCGGGACAGTAAACACTGAAGCTTTCTTT
TRBV6-2/TRBV6-3	TRBJ1-5	TRBD1	few	CASSYSGQGSNQPQHF	TGTGCCAGCAGTTACTCAGGACAGGGAAGCAATCAGCCCCAGCATTTT
TRBV30	TRBJ2-7	.	.	CASWTEKSYEQYF	TGTGCCTCATGGACAGAAAAGTCCTACGAGCAGTACTTC
TRBV4-1	TRBJ2-2	TRBD1	few	CATGTGGMMGELFF	TGCGCCACAGGGACAGGGGGAATGATGGGGGAGCTGTTTTTT
TRBV4-1	TRBJ1-6	.	.	CASSHTLEVLPNSPLHF	TGCGCCAGCAGCCACACCCTGGAGGTGCTCCCGAATTCACCCCTCCACTTT
TRBV19	TRBJ1-1	.	.	CASVGGAGWGTEAFF	TGTGCCAGTGTTGGAGGGGCCGGTTGGGGCACTGAAGCTTTCTTT
TRBV7-9	TRBJ2-3	TRBD2	.	CASSPRTGTSGDTQYF	TGTGCCAGCAGCCCCCGGACCGGGACTAGCGGAGATACGCAGTATTTT
TRBV12-5	TRBJ1-5	.	many	CASGLGDGGRQPQHF	TGTGCTAGTGGTTTGGGCGACGGAGGGCGACAGCCCCAGCATTTT
TRBV7-9	TRBJ2-6	TRBD1	.	CASSSSRDRSPGANVLTF	TGTGCCAGCAGCTCCTCCCGGGACAGGTCGCCGGGGGCCAACGTCCTGACTTTC